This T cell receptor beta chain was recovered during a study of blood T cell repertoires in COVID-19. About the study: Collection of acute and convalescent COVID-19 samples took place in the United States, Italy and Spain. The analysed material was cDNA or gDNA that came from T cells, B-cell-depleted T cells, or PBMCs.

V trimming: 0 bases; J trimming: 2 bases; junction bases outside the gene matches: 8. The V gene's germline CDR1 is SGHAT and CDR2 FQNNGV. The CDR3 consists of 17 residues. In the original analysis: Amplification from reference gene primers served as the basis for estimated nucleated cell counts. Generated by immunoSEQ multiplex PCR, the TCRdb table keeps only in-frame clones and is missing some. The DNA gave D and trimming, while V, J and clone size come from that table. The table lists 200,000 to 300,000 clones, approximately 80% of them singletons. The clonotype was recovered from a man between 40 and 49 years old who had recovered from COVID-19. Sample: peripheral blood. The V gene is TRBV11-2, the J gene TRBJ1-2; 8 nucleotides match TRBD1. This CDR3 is CASSLDGSTGGNYGYTF. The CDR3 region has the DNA TGTGCCAGCAGCTTAGATGGGAGTACAGGGGGAAACTATGGCTACACCTTC.